The rows below give T cell receptor beta chains drawn from one sample of a study of OX40 agonist ivuxolimab in advanced cancers. Libraries were prepared by immunoSEQ multiplex PCR; TCRdb keeps only in-frame clonotypes and omits some of them. Of 24,000 or so clones in the sample, roughly 93% are singletons; the top ten hold 49%. Here the sequenced sample was CD4+ or CD8+ T cells sorted from blood, taken in a trial of the OX40 agonist ivuxolimab. These receptors came from an adult with an advanced solid tumor such as melanoma, head and neck, liver or kidney cancer. CDR3s include the opening cysteine and the closing phenylalanine or tryptophan. The D gene is left open where the match is weak. Not every row has a clone size; where given, it reads once, few, many or a size class.

v_gene	abundance	len	d_gene	j_gene	CDR3nt	CDR3aa
TRBV5-5	NA	15	NA	TRBJ1-2	TGTGCCAGCAGCTTGGGATTGTGGGAGGACTATGGCTACACCTTC	CASSLGLWEDYGYTF
TRBV7-9	NA	15	NA	TRBJ1-1	TGTGCCAGCAGCTTAATACTCAACATGAACACTGAAGCTTTCTTT	CASSLILNMNTEAFF
TRBV5-1	once	13	NA	TRBJ2-3	TGCGCCAGCAGCTCCGACAGCACAGATACGCAGTATTTT	CASSSDSTDTQYF
TRBV28	NA	16	TRBD2	TRBJ2-5	TGTGCCAGCAGTTTCGCTAGCGGGGGCCCCCAAGAGACCCAGTACTTC	CASSFASGGPQETQYF
TRBV6-1	NA	14	NA	TRBJ2-1	TGTGCCAGCAGTGAGGTGAGGTCCTACAATGAGCAGTTCTTC	CASSEVRSYNEQFF
TRBV5-6	NA	13	NA	TRBJ2-5	TGTGCCAGCAGCTTGCAGAGACAAGAGACCCAGTACTTC	CASSLQRQETQYF
TRBV4-3	NA	14	NA	TRBJ2-7	TGCGCCAGCAGCCAAGATCCCCGGGTCTACGAGCAGTACTTC	CASSQDPRVYEQYF
TRBV5-1	NA	13	NA	TRBJ2-7	TGCGCCAGCAGCATAACAGGGACCTACGAGCAGTACTTC	CASSITGTYEQYF
TRBV11-3	NA	14	TRBD2	TRBJ2-7	TGTGCCAGCAGCACACTAGCGGGGCTCTACGAGCAGTACTTC	CASSTLAGLYEQYF
TRBV7-2	NA	12	NA	TRBJ2-5	TGTGCCAGCAGCGAAGGGGGAGAGACCCAGTACTTC	CASSEGGETQYF
TRBV5-5	few	14	TRBD1	TRBJ2-7	TGTGCCAGCAGCCCGCGGGACAGGGCGGGAGAGCAGTACTTC	CASSPRDRAGEQYF
TRBV5-4	NA	18	NA	TRBJ1-2	TGTGCCAGCAGCTCTGGGGGGTCAGCAGTCGGGACGCACAATGGCTACACCTTC	CASSSGGSAVGTHNGYTF
TRBV7-6	NA	14	NA	TRBJ2-2	TGTGCCAGCAGGGGGTTACTAGCAGCCGGGGAGCTGTTTTTT	CASRGLLAAGELFF
TRBV29-1	NA	12	NA	TRBJ2-1	TGCAGCGTTGGGAGACTAGGGGGTGAGCAGTTCTTC	CSVGRLGGEQFF
TRBV6-1	NA	15	NA	TRBJ1-4	TGTGCCAGCAGTGAAGAGGCAGGGAACTTAGAAAAACTGTTTTTT	CASSEEAGNLEKLFF
TRBV12-1	NA	17	NA	TRBJ2-7	TGTGCCAGCAGCCCCTCCGGGCGGACATCCCAACTCCACGAGCAGTACTTC	CASSPSGRTSQLHEQYF
TRBV14	NA	17	NA	TRBJ2-6	TGTGCCAGCAGCCAATGGGACCATGACTCTGGGGCCAACGTCCTGACTTTC	CASSQWDHDSGANVLTF
TRBV27	NA	18	NA	TRBJ1-6	TGTGCCAGCAGTCTAGACTACCCAGGGTCGGGCTATTATTCACCCCTCCACTTT	CASSLDYPGSGYYSPLHF
TRBV5-4	NA	14	TRBD1	TRBJ2-7	TGTGCCAGCAGCCCGGGACAGGGGTTCTACGAGCAGTACTTC	CASSPGQGFYEQYF
TRBV6-5	NA	14	NA	TRBJ2-7	TGTGCCAGCAGTTACGGGGGCCAGGGTTACGAGCAGTACTTC	CASSYGGQGYEQYF
TRBV28	once	21	NA	TRBJ2-6	TGTGCCAGCACCAACGCCCGAGGGGCGGGATTTACCGACTCTGGGGCCAACGTCCTGACTTTC	CASTNARGAGFTDSGANVLTF
TRBV6-5	NA	12	NA	TRBJ2-1	TGTGCCAGTACCAGTCCCCACAATGAGCAGTTCTTC	CASTSPHNEQFF
TRBV6-5	NA	15	NA	TRBJ1-5	TGTGCCAGCAGTTACTCGACCCAGCCGAATCAGCCCCAGCATTTT	CASSYSTQPNQPQHF
TRBV28	NA	15	TRBD1	TRBJ1-1	TGTGCCAGCAGTGTGGGACAGGGAATGGGGACTGAAGCTTTCTTT	CASSVGQGMGTEAFF
TRBV19	once	13	NA	TRBJ2-1	TGTGCCAGTAGTCCCTCTAGGGCCGGGGAGCAGTTCTTC	CASSPSRAGEQFF
TRBV10-2	NA	19	TRBD1	TRBJ2-3	TGCGCCAGCAGTGGGGCTGTGACAGGGGGCGCGGGAGTCACAGATACGCAGTATTTT	CASSGAVTGGAGVTDTQYF
TRBV11-2	NA	13	NA	TRBJ1-1	TGTGCCAGCAGCTGGACAGTGAACACTGAAGCTTTCTTT	CASSWTVNTEAFF
TRBV4-1	NA	15	TRBD2	TRBJ2-7	TGCGCCAGCAGCCAAAGAGCGGGGAGCCGCTACGAGCAGTACTTC	CASSQRAGSRYEQYF
TRBV2	NA	15	NA	TRBJ2-2	TGTGCCAGCGTAACGGGGTCTGCGAGAGCCGGGGAGCTGTTTTTT	CASVTGSARAGELFF
TRBV5-1	NA	13	NA	TRBJ2-7	TGCGCCAGCAGCTTGGGACCAGACTACGAGCAGTACTTC	CASSLGPDYEQYF
TRBV23-1	NA	19	NA	TRBJ2-2	TGCGCCAGCAGTCAATCGGGAAATTTGGCGGGACAGAACACCGGGGAGCTGTTTTTT	CASSQSGNLAGQNTGELFF
TRBV29-1	NA	12	NA	TRBJ1-1	TGCAGCGTCTCGACGGCGAACACTGAAGCTTTCTTT	CSVSTANTEAFF
TRBV5-1	NA	13	NA	TRBJ1-5	TGCGCCAGCAGCTTGTACAGCAATCAGCCCCAGCATTTT	CASSLYSNQPQHF
TRBV2	NA	13	TRBD1	TRBJ2-2	TGTGCCATTTCGGACAGGGGATCCGGGGAGCTGTTTTTT	CAISDRGSGELFF
TRBV2	NA	13	NA	TRBJ2-2	TGTGCCAGCAGTGAAGAAGTAACCGGGGAGCTGTTTTTT	CASSEEVTGELFF
TRBV11-1	NA	16	NA	TRBJ2-1	TGTGCCAGCAGCCGTTCGGACGCGAGCTCCTACAATGAGCAGTTCTTC	CASSRSDASSYNEQFF
TRBV9	NA	12	NA	TRBJ1-2	TGTGCCAGCAGTCGGGACCACTATGGCTACACCTTC	CASSRDHYGYTF
TRBV30	NA	12	TRBD1	TRBJ1-4	TGTGCCCGACAGGGCGGGAATGAAAAACTGTTTTTT	CARQGGNEKLFF